This T cell receptor delta chain was found in a study of gamma-delta chains in newborns, infants, children. Study as a whole: Microbial exposure reportedly drives polyclonal innate γδ T cell expansion after birth.

Sample share makes this clone medium-sized (0.01 to 0.1%). The sample has other DNA sequences that encode this CDR3 too. TCRdb reanalyzed the reads using CATT. The repertoire includes around 6,200 delta-chain clones, roughly 2.7% of them detected once, and around 16% sits in the top ten. The CDR3 is 14 amino acids. Trimming cost V 3 bases and J 7 bases; bases outside gene matches: 7. The germline V gene encodes CDR1 GEAIGNYY and CDR2 EKD. Sequenced material: blood. The TCR sequence derives from a child who was a newborn, infant or young child, either healthy, febrile or measles-vaccinated (not recorded which). The chain combines TRDV2 with TRDJ2; 7 bases line up with TRDD3. This CDR3 is CACDALLGRAQLFF. CDR3 nucleotide sequence: TGTGCCTGTGACGCCCTACTGGGGAGAGCACAACTCTTCTTT.